The 7 T cell receptor beta chains reported below all come from one sample, sequenced in a study of circulating tumor DNA in untreated peripheral T-cell lymphoma. Assay: immunoSEQ multiplex PCR; the TCRdb copy retains only in-frame clones and omits some. The data contain 2,000 to 2,500 clones, around three quarters of them singletons. Sequencing was done on a sample of tumor tissue. The receptors were sampled from a human donor with peripheral T-cell lymphoma.

This clone was seen just once. The chain combines TRBV6-8 with TRBJ2-3, with D possibly called TRBD1 or TRBD2 (5 bases each). The length of the CDR3 is 15 residues. V lost 5 bases, J lost 6 bases, and 18 bases lay in between. In germline, CDR1 is MNHGY, CDR2 SAAAGT. CDR3: CASSDEVVGEDTQYF. Here the CDR3 DNA reads TGTGCCAGCAGTGATGAGGTGGTAGGGGAGGATACGCAGTATTTT.

The chain recombines TRBV19 with TRBJ1-2; D may be TRBD1 (5 bases). This CDR3 region has 14 residues. CDR1 is LNHDA, CDR2 SQIVND, per germline (reference sequence). Trimming took 5 bases from V and 6 from J, leaving 16 bases between them. CDR3 nucleotides: TGTGCCAGTAGTCCCGGGGCACTGTTGGATGGCTACACCTTC. It specifies CASSPGALLDGYTF.

The rearrangement joins TRBV27 to TRBJ1-2; D is ambiguous. The CDR3 sequence is 17 residues long. Trimming took 3 bases from V and 3 from J, leaving 20 bases between them. Germline assignment: CDR1 MNHEY and CDR2 SMNVEV (reference sequence). CDR3 coding DNA: TGTGCCAGCAGTTTCGTCCCTAGGAGGGCCGGTCACTATGGCTACACCTTC. The encoded protein is CASSFVPRRAGHYGYTF.

This clone was observed a single time. This sequence joins TRBV6-8 and TRBJ1-2; D is unclear. In germline, CDR1 is MNHGY, CDR2 SAAAGT. The germline V and J ends were trimmed by 6 bases and 2 bases, with 13 bases remaining between them. The CDR3 sequence is 14 residues long. The CDR3 loop reads CASRPSPMNYGYTF. The CDR3 nucleotides read TGTGCCAGCAGGCCCTCCCCAATGAACTATGGCTACACCTTC.

This clone occurred a few times. V gene TRBV14 combines with J gene TRBJ1-6; D uncertain. V shed 4 bases and J shed 8 bases, with 9 bases lying between them. The CDR3 length is 13 residues. The germline V gene has CDR1 SGHDN and CDR2 FVKESK. The CDR3: CASSPDYYSPLHF. As DNA, the CDR3 is TGTGCCAGCAGCCCGGACTACTATTCACCCCTCCACTTT.

This chain connects TRBV15 to TRBJ1-1; weak D call: TRBD1 (5 bases). The CDR3 runs 16 residues. CDR1 is LNHNV, CDR2 YYDKDF, per germline (reference sequence). V was clipped by 5 bases and J by 1 base, with 17 bases between them. The CDR3 nucleotides are TGTGCCACCAGCCCACGAAGGAAGACAGCGAACACTGAAGCTTTCTTT. It translates to CATSPRRKTANTEAFF.

This chain joins TRBV18 and TRBJ2-7, with D possibly matching TRBD1 (6 bases). The CDR3 spans 16 residues. CDR1 KGHSH and CDR2 LQKENI come from the germline V gene. V shed 3 bases and J shed 6 bases, with 21 bases lying between them. CDR3 sequence: CASSPIQTGPTSEQYF. DNA of the CDR3: TGTGCCAGCTCACCCATACAGACAGGTCCCACGTCCGAGCAGTACTTC.